Listed here is a single T cell receptor beta chain. Its target is not known. These data belong to a study of OX40 agonist ivuxolimab in advanced cancers. The CDR3 runs 14 residues. Trimming left V 2 bases short and J 1 base short, with 11 bases between. Per germline, CDR1 GTSNPN and CDR2 SVGIG (reference sequence). The assay was immunoSEQ multiplex PCR, and TCRdb's table has in-frame clones only and misses some. The sample lists about 77,000 clones, about 85% seen once, with about 0.66% in the top ten. Points from the study as a whole: Expanded clones belonging to CD8+ T cells outnumbered, on average, those of CD4+. Circulating CD4+ and CD8+ T cells showed clonal expansion by week 6 at 0.1 to 3.0 mg/kg.

The source was CD4+ or CD8+ T cells sorted from blood, collected in a trial of the OX40 agonist ivuxolimab. The V and J genes are TRBV30 and TRBJ2-5; D remains unclear. The origin of this receptor is an adult with an advanced solid tumor such as melanoma, head and neck, liver or kidney cancer. CDR3 protein: CAWSRRAVQETQYF. CDR3 nucleotides: TGTGCCTGGAGTCGTCGGGCAGTCCAAGAGACCCAGTACTTC.